The 2 T cell receptor beta chains below come from one sample, sequenced in a study of cytomegalovirus exposure and HLA in healthy donors. Produced via immunoSEQ multiplex PCR; TCRdb's table is partial and in-frame only. The data hold some 68,000 clones, with roughly 97% observed a single time. The sample consisted of PBMCs. The receptor source for this set is a young man in good health and CMV-seronegative.

The chain couples TRBV28 to TRBJ1-2, with D unclear. The V gene lost 3 bases and the J gene lost 2 bases, with 7 bases spanning the gap. The CDR3 runs to 13 residues. CDR1 and CDR2 from the germline V gene are MDHEN and SYDVKM. CDR3 in DNA: TGTGCCAGCAGTTTCGCCGGGAACTATGGCTACACCTTC. This codes for CASSFAGNYGYTF.

J is TRBJ2-7 and V is TRBV28, with a weak D call TRBD2 (6 bases). V was pared by 3 bases and J by 7 bases, with 16 bases between. Germline V gene sequence: CDR1 MDHEN, CDR2 SYDVKM. The CDR3 length is 14 residues. The CDR3 coding sequence is TGTGCCAGCAGTTTGGCAACCCCCGCGGGAGAGCAGTACTTC. Translating gives CASSLATPAGEQYF.